This T cell receptor beta chain was sequenced for a study of blood T cell repertoires in COVID-19. Study-wide background: Samples representing acute and convalescent COVID-19 were sourced from the United States, Italy and Spain. T cells, B-cell-depleted T cells, or PBMCs supplied cDNA or gDNA.

This clone was observed a single time. In the original workflow: Reference gene primer amplification in the assay estimated nucleated cell counts. Profiled with immunoSEQ multiplex PCR; TCRdb holds only in-frame clones, not every one. D and trimming were read from the DNA, whereas the V and J calls and clone size are those reported in that table. The top ten clones hold 1% of a sample with approximately 300,000 clones, roughly 87% of them seen once. The receptor was isolated from a man aged 45-65 years with active or convalescent COVID-19. The specimen sequenced was peripheral blood.

The CDR3 reads CASSLIGGGRTYNEQFF. CDR3 DNA: TGTGCCAGCAGCTTGATCGGTGGGGGCAGGACCTACAATGAGCAGTTCTTC. The chain carries TRBV5-4 and TRBJ2-1; the D gene is possibly TRBD1 (6 bases). The CDR3 runs 17 residues. Looked up from germline, CDR1 is SGHNT and CDR2 is YYREEE (reference sequence). Trimming shortened V by 1 base and J by 2 bases, and 16 bases separated the two germline ends. The variable domain in full, completed from reference TRBV5-4 and TRBJ2-1, reads ETGVTQSPTHLIKTRGQQVTLRCSSQSGHNTVSWYQQALGQGPQFIFQYYREEENGRGNFPPRFSGLQFPNYSSELNVNALELDDSALYLCASSLIGGGRTYNEQFFGPGTRLTVL.